The T cell receptor (beta chain) under discussion was sequenced for a study of T cells after yellow fever vaccination (dated by TCRdb to 2018 to 2020). In the study overall: The SMART-Seq v4 Ultra Low Input RNA kit was used to prepare libraries from fractions with low cell numbers. To follow T-cell clones before and after primary and booster YFV17D yellow fever vaccination, bulk TCR alpha and beta repertoires were sequenced over time. Two healthy male donors, one aged 18 to 30 and one aged 30 to 40 years, were included in the cohort. Blood was collected at multiple timepoints before and after primary and secondary immunization, and bulk PBMC replicates and cell subsets were isolated. On the study overall, not on this receptor specifically: After the booster, most clones that had expanded after primary vaccination were detected again (around 97% of CD4 and around nine tenths of CD8), suggesting broad maintenance of memory. The study included only two donors, which limits how far the findings can be generalized. The secondary T-cell response was found to be weaker but faster than the primary response, with a peak reached on day 5 rather than on day 15. A small share of clonotypes was detected in both CD4 and CD8 compartments, with the overlap likely arising from convergent recombination. Computational filtering was needed because FACS-sorted repertoires could contain abundant contaminating clonotypes from the bulk population.

Sample treatment or condition, as interpreted from the label and publication: live attenuated yellow fever vaccine strain. PBMCs were isolated from peripheral blood using a standard Ficoll-Paque protocol. CD4 and CD8 T-cell fractions were isolated with Dynabeads CD4 and CD8 positive selection kits. TriZol was used to extract RNA from bulk PBMCs, from CD4 and CD8 fractions, and from dextramer-positive and dextramer-negative fractions. The sample holds many counts of this clonotype. The antigen it binds to is not known. There are no base qualities to consult, and no much larger clone falls within one base. The cysteine opens and the phenylalanine closes a CDR3 of 16 amino acids. Left in the record is the CDR3 DNA by itself, 48 bases read in frame from the first base. CDR1 and CDR2 were assigned from the germline V gene as LGHNA and YSLEER. The junction carries 10 bases between V and J, which are trimmed by 0 bases and 0 bases respectively.

These reads were obtained on an Illumina NovaSeq 6000. TCR cDNA was synthesized by 5'RACE template switching, which introduced a universal primer site and unique molecular identifiers. Priming for cDNA synthesis came from both the TCR alpha and TCR beta constant segments. Library amplification involved two PCR steps, and the second step added sample barcodes and sequencing adapters. Sequencing of libraries was done on Illumina HiSeq 2500 (2x100 bp) or NovaSeq (2x150 bp). Concerning the study's data processing: MIGEC handled demultiplexing of reads and collapsing into UMI consensus sequences, while MiXCR performed V(D)J alignment. Vaccine-responding clonotypes were defined with edgeR using replicate PBMC samples, requiring FDR below 0.01 and a log2 fold change above 5 up to day 15. Bulk clonotypes were assigned CD4 or CD8 identity according to which sequenced CD4 or CD8 repertoire held them at higher abundance. TCRdb reworked the public reads: Q25 trimming with fastp, MiXCR clone assembly, productive beta chains retained. Here each entry gathers all rows of one CDR3 protein and keeps the most common genes and DNA. The V and J calls follow TCRdb's processing rather than the paper's. This sample has 200,000 to 250,000 distinct CDR3 sequences in its table, and less than 3.5% of those were observed once. The ten biggest clones cover 3.2% of the sample.

This sequence uses TRBV4-3 and TRBJ2-3; no confident D gene assignment can be made. The sequence derives from a man between 18 and 35 years old who received the YFV17D yellow fever vaccine. Source: CD4+ T cells sorted from PBMCs, taken 10 days after the yellow fever booster vaccination. The DNA is TGCGCCAGCAGCCAAGACGTGACCCCTAGCACAGATACGCAGTATTTT. Its translation reads: CASSQDVTPSTDTQYF.